The present TCR beta chain was sequenced within a study of shared clonotypes between healthy human individuals. Study context: The study used three CD4 naive, three CD4 memory, two CD8 naive and one CD8 memory plate per donor. Study-wide results and limits: The generation probabilities recorded for non-shared clonotypes fell below those of clonotypes shared by all four donors.

Replicate PCRs from sorted subsets contained 200 ng DNA, which is roughly 30,000 T cell genomes. The data were produced by immunoSEQ multiplex PCR, yet TCRdb's version contains in-frame clones alone and is incomplete. In the table there are approximately 1,000,000 clones, approximately 75% of which are singletons. Comments on this clone: Its cognate antigen is unknown.

V was pared by 1 base and J by 5 bases, with 3 bases of the junction left unmatched. The CDR3 loop spans 14 amino acids. CDR1 is SGHRS and CDR2 is YFSETQ in the germline V gene. This TCR was sampled from a man aged 18 to 30 in good health. Some clones in this sample may be carry-over from other donors' samples. J is TRBJ2-3 and V is TRBV5-1; 8 positions agree with TRBD2. Sequenced: memory CD4+ T cells from PBMCs. Subset of the sample: CD45RA-negative fraction. CDR3 protein: CASSLRLAQDTQYF. CDR3 coding DNA: TGCGCCAGCAGCTTGAGACTAGCGCAAGATACGCAGTATTTT.